Listed below are T cell receptor beta chains from one sample, sequenced in a study of T cells in Graves' hyperthyroidism and ophthalmopathy. From the multiplex PCR reads, TCRdb called clonotypes with MiXCR, one entry per CDR3 protein. The sample has under 750,000 distinct CDR3 sequences; about 17% are singletons. Sequencing was done on a sample of blood. The receptors come from a woman between 45 and 65 years old with Graves' hyperthyroidism that later progressed to Graves' ophthalmopathy. Each CDR3 is given with its conserved first and last residue. The order of the fields is clone size, J gene, V gene, D gene, CDR3 protein, CDR3 DNA. The D gene is left open where the match is weak. The listing skips clone size in some rows; elsewhere it reads once, few, many or a size class.

>many|TRBJ1-2|TRBV2|-
CASSRAMGGYTF
TGTGCCAGCAGTAGGGCCATGGGAGGCTACACCTTC
>many|TRBJ2-5|TRBV2|TRBD2
CASSDERGPKETQYF
TGTGCCAGCAGTGACGAGCGGGGGCCCAAAGAGACCCAGTACTTC
>few|TRBJ2-3|TRBV6-1|-
CASHPAAGPGDTQYF
TGTGCTAGCCACCCAGCGGCCGGGCCCGGAGATACGCAGTATTTT
>few|TRBJ1-2|TRBV12-3/TRBV12-4|-
CAGSSAGWYGYTF
TGTGCCGGCAGTTCCGCAGGCTGGTATGGCTACACCTTC
>many|TRBJ2-1|TRBV9|-
CASSVDGARNEQFF
TGTGCCAGCAGCGTAGATGGGGCTAGAAATGAGCAGTTCTTC
>-|TRBJ1-1|TRBV19|-
CASTPGTFMNTEAFF
TGTGCCAGTACCCCCGGGACATTCATGAACACTGAAGCTTTCTTT
>many|TRBJ1-2|TRBV20-1|-
CSARDIDPAGSTYIYGYTF
TGCAGTGCTAGAGATATCGACCCCGCCGGCAGCACCTACATCTATGGCTACACCTTC
>-|TRBJ2-1|TRBV2|TRBD2
CASRRLAGAKNNEQFF
TGTGCCAGCAGGCGACTAGCGGGAGCGAAGAACAATGAGCAGTTCTTC
>many|TRBJ1-6|TRBV10-3|-
CAISEAGSSYNSPLHF
TGTGCCATCAGTGAGGCCGGAAGCTCCTATAATTCACCCCTCCACTTT
>many|TRBJ1-4|TRBV5-1|-
CASSSQQGRANEKLFF
TGCGCCAGCAGCTCCCAACAGGGACGGGCTAATGAAAAACTGTTTTTT
>many|TRBJ1-1|TRBV3-1|-
CASSQDRGANTEAFF
TGTGCCAGCAGCCAAGATCGGGGGGCGAACACTGAAGCTTTCTTT
>many|TRBJ1-5|TRBV3-1|TRBD1
CASSPDRVSQPQHF
TGTGCCAGCAGCCCCGACAGGGTGAGTCAGCCCCAGCATTTT
>-|TRBJ2-7|TRBV6-1|-
CASTGTTSYEQYF
TGTGCCAGCACAGGGACAACCTCCTACGAGCAGTACTTC
>-|TRBJ2-3|TRBV6-1|-
CASSSIATDTQYF
TGTGCCAGCAGTTCCATTGCCACAGATACGCAGTATTTT
>few|TRBJ2-6|TRBV7-9|-
CAGGDGANSGANVLTF
TGTGCCGGGGGAGACGGAGCCAACTCTGGGGCCAACGTCCTGACTTTC
>few|TRBJ1-2|TRBV20-1|-
CSASGGGAYGYTF
TGCAGTGCTTCCGGGGGGGGGGCCTATGGCTACACCTTC
>many|TRBJ1-2|TRBV27|TRBD1
CASSVGTADTIYGYTF
TGTGCCAGCAGTGTGGGGACAGCTGACACCATCTATGGCTACACCTTC
>-|TRBJ1-5|TRBV27|-
CASSPPSGPQHF
TGTGCCAGCAGTCCGCCCTCGGGGCCCCAGCATTTT
>few|TRBJ2-2|TRBV3-1|-
CASSQEGLGAQVGELFF
TGTGCCAGCAGCCAAGAAGGACTTGGGGCGCAGGTCGGGGAGCTGTTTTTT
>-|TRBJ2-7|TRBV6-5|TRBD1
CASSYPSGTGGYEQHF
TGTGCCAGCAGTTACCCATCCGGGACAGGGGGCTACGAGCAGCACTTC
>-|TRBJ2-7|TRBV27|-
CASSLGRAYEQYF
TGTGCCAGCAGTTTAGGTAGAGCGTACGAGCAGTACTTC
>many|TRBJ2-3|TRBV19|-
CASSSSGQATDTQYF
TGTGCCAGTAGTAGTTCGGGCCAAGCCACAGATACGCAGTATTTT
>-|TRBJ1-1|TRBV15|-
CATIDRGMNTEAFF
TGTGCCACTATCGACAGAGGGATGAACACTGAAGCTTTCTTT
>-|TRBJ1-4|TRBV27|-
CASSPGGDEKLFF
TGTGCCAGCAGCCCAGGCGGCGATGAAAAACTGTTTTTT
>-|TRBJ1-1|TRBV3-1|-
CASSQTPGAGTEAFF
TGTGCCAGCAGCCAAACCCCGGGGGCGGGGACTGAAGCTTTCTTT
>few|TRBJ1-2|TRBV30|-
CAWSVSGVGYTF
TGTGCCTGGAGTGTATCGGGGGTTGGCTACACCTTC
>few|TRBJ2-4|TRBV19|TRBD2
CASRLAGDQNIQYF
TGTGCCAGTCGACTAGCGGGGGACCAAAACATTCAGTACTTC
>-|TRBJ1-4|TRBV6-1|TRBD1
CASSERSGTAINEKLFF
TGTGCCAGCAGTGAACGTAGCGGGACAGCTATTAATGAAAAACTGTTTTTT
>-|TRBJ2-7|TRBV12-5|-
CASGISSYEQYF
TGTGCTAGTGGTATCAGCAGCTACGAGCAGTACTTC
>many|TRBJ1-2|TRBV5-1|-
CASSLEYLGSGYKGYTF
TGCGCCAGCAGCTTGGAATATTTGGGCAGCGGTTACAAAGGCTACACCTTC
>many|TRBJ1-5|TRBV5-5|-
CASSWGGGLLEPQHF
TGTGCCAGCAGCTGGGGGGGAGGTCTTTTAGAACCCCAGCATTTT
>-|TRBJ2-2|TRBV6-5|-
CASSYSQVNGELFF
TGTGCCAGCAGTTACTCTCAGGTTAACGGGGAGCTGTTTTTT
>few|TRBJ2-2|TRBV27|-
CASSPHRTSFSAGELFF
TGTGCCAGCAGTCCACATCGGACAAGTTTCTCTGCCGGGGAGCTGTTTTTT
>-|TRBJ1-3|TRBV20-1|TRBD1
CSVGDRGSAGNTIYF
TGCAGTGTAGGAGACAGGGGGTCCGCCGGAAACACCATATATTTT